These 12 T cell receptor beta chains were sequenced from one sample in a study of PD-1 blockade in classical Hodgkin lymphoma (dated by TCRdb to about 2020). Receptor libraries were prepared by the immunoSEQ multiplex PCR assay. TCRdb holds this immuneACCESS table with in-frame rearrangements only. Some clones are missing; in checked studies, unresolved V genes explain under half, and the rest has no known cause. The sample data list 89,000 or so clones, and roughly 91% of these were observed just once. The ten largest clonotypes hold 2.6% of the sample. The time point label, as the study defines it: cycle 2 day 1 (C2D1) of nivolumab. Every trial patient had relapsed after autologous stem cell transplantation, and cohorts A, B and C differed in prior brentuximab vedotin exposure. Specimen: peripheral blood mononuclear cells (PBMCs), collected before the second cycle of nivolumab. Receptor source: a human donor with classical Hodgkin lymphoma.

The chain is built from TRBV6-1 and TRBJ1-4; D unclear. CDR3 size: 15 residues. CDR1 and CDR2 from the germline V gene are MNHNS and SASEGT. Trimming stripped 1 base from V and 0 bases from J, with 6 bases between. As DNA, the CDR3 is TGTGCCAGCAGTGAAGGGAGCGCAACTAATGAAAAACTGTTTTTT. This gives the protein CASSEGSATNEKLFF.

V gene TRBV5-1 combines with J gene TRBJ2-5; D ambiguous. CDR1 SGHRS and CDR2 YFSETQ come from the germline V gene. The V end lost 2 bases, the J end lost 4 bases, and 30 bases lay between the germline ends. The length of the CDR3 is 20 residues. In nucleotides, the CDR3 is TGCGCCAGCAGCTTTGATCGGATTAGTATAGTTGGGGTTAATCGAGAGACCCAGTACTTC. Residues: CASSFDRISIVGVNRETQYF.

Concerning this clone itself: A read error may account for a junction end that differs from germline. V usage is TRBV11-2 and J usage is TRBJ2-7; D tentatively reads TRBD1 or TRBD2 (5 bases each). The CDR3 spans 14 residues. Looked up from germline, CDR1 is SGHAT and CDR2 is FQNNGV. This CDR3 reads CASSSISVWGTSRF. CDR3 sequence (DNA): TGTGCCAGCAGCTCAATCTCCGTATGGGGGACCTCCAGATTC.

V is TRBV15 and J is TRBJ2-3; D remains unclear. Germline loops: CDR1 LNHNV, CDR2 YYDKDF (reference sequence). The CDR3 loop spans 12 amino acids. The V end lost 4 bases, the J end lost 10 bases, and 12 bases lay between the germline ends. The CDR3 spells CATSTYPGAQYF. The CDR3 nucleotides read TGTGCCACCAGCACCTATCCGGGTGCGCAGTATTTT.

The chain combines TRBV10-2 with TRBJ2-5; D may correspond to TRBD1 or TRBD2 (5 bases each). V lost 7 bases and J 1 base, leaving 13 bases between the germline ends. Germline CDR1 reads WSHSY; CDR2 reads SAAADI. The CDR3 extends over 14 amino acids. CDR3 nucleotides: TGCGCCAGCACCCAGAAGAGGGGCCAAGAGACCCAGTACTTC. It specifies CASTQKRGQETQYF.

The V call is TRBV2, the J call TRBJ2-5, with 9 bases lining up with TRBD1. Per the germline V gene, CDR1 is SNHLY and CDR2 is FYNNEI. This CDR3 is built from 15 residues. V lost 2 bases to trimming and J lost 4 bases; unmatched junction nucleotides: 5. For the CDR3, the DNA is TGTGCCAGCAGTGAAAGGGGACAGGGCCGAGAGACCCAGTACTTC. Its translation: CASSERGQGRETQYF. Filled out from reference TRBV2 and TRBJ2-5, the complete variable domain reads EPEVTQTPSHQVTQMGQEVILRCVPISNHLYFYWYRQILGQKVEFLVSFYNNEISEKSEIFDDQFSVERPDGSNFTLKIRSTKLEDSAMYFCASSERGQGRETQYFGPGTRLLVL.

The gene calls are TRBV9 and TRBJ1-1; D uncertain. The CDR3 contains 14 residues. The germline V gene has CDR1 SGDLS and CDR2 YYNGEE. V lost 0 bases to trimming and J lost 3 bases, with 9 bases between them. This CDR3 reads CASSVAGYDTEAFF. The CDR3 bases are TGTGCCAGCAGCGTAGCGGGGTACGACACTGAAGCTTTCTTT.

The chain has TRBV10-3 and TRBJ2-7, with TRBD2 identical over 10 bases. CDR1 ENHRY and CDR2 SYGVKD come from the germline V gene. V trimming: 0 bases; J trimming: 4 bases; junction bases outside the gene matches: 21. The CDR3 runs to 21 residues. The CDR3 DNA reads as TGTGCCATCAGTGAGTCGGGGCCCCATGGCCCAGCGGGAGGGCCCGGTTACGAGCAGTACTTC. Encoded protein: CAISESGPHGPAGGPGYEQYF.

The chain has TRBV14 and TRBJ1-3; a weak D match, TRBD1 (5 bases). This CDR3 has 13 residues. Germline V gene lookup returns CDR1 SGHDN and CDR2 FVKESK. The germline V and J ends were trimmed by 4 bases and 3 bases, with 7 bases remaining between them. CDR3 sequence: CASSPGLGNTIYF. CDR3 sequence (DNA): TGTGCCAGCAGCCCGGGACTTGGAAACACCATATATTTT.

The V and J genes are TRBV2 and TRBJ1-1; D possibly corresponds to TRBD1 (5 bases). Deletions cut 8 bases from V and 1 base from J, with 11 bases between. Looked up from germline, CDR1 is SNHLY and CDR2 is FYNNEI. The CDR3 has 13 residues. CDR3 nucleotide sequence: TGTGCCAGCGCCCGGGACTGGAACACTGAAGCTTTCTTT. It codes for CASARDWNTEAFF.

The genes are TRBV30 and TRBJ2-5; D might be TRBD1 (5 bases). Germline lookup yields CDR1 GTSNPN and CDR2 SVGIG (reference sequence). This CDR3 has 13 residues. V lost 5 bases and J 0 bases, leaving 10 bases between the germline ends. CDR3 region: CAWATGNQETQYF. The CDR3, as DNA: TGTGCCTGGGCCACAGGTAACCAAGAGACCCAGTACTTC.

The V and J genes are TRBV29-1 and TRBJ2-3, with D unclear. Between the trimmed V and J ends, which lost 6 bases and 2 bases, there was a span of 9 bases. This CDR3 region has 12 residues. Germline CDR1 is SQVTM and CDR2 is ANQGSEA. This CDR3 reads CSVTLDTDTQYF. In DNA, the CDR3 is TGCAGCGTGACCCTTGACACAGATACGCAGTATTTT.